This T cell receptor beta chain was obtained from a study of T cells in women clearing cervical HPV infection. Study as a whole: No precancer developed; the control's incident HPV16 infection cleared within 12 months. Only a few women had HLA typing results available. Blood came at first lesion visit for cases, post-clearance for controls. Points from the study as a whole: TRBV6-7 abundance was lower in cases than controls (approximately 0.1% versus 0.17%).

The germline V gene has CDR1 KGHSH and CDR2 LQKENI. The CDR3 loop spans 14 amino acids. Profiling relied on immunoSEQ multiplex PCR, and the TCRdb table lists in-frame clones only, not all of them. This repertoire includes 40,000 to 55,000 clones. Regarding this clone: Its antigen remains unidentified. Sequencing ends 3 residues short of the CDR3 end; the germline J gene provides the rest.

This clonotype was sampled from a woman aged 18 to 75 with a cervical HPV16 infection that either progressed to CIN3+ or cleared (not recorded which). The chain recombines TRBV18 with TRBJ2-4, with 7 nucleotides matching TRBD1. Sequencing input: blood buffy coat. CDR3 DNA, as far as it was read: TGTGCCAGCTCACCTCTCGGGACAGTCTATGGT. Its translation is CASSPLGTVYG. The whole CDR3 sequence is CASSPLGTVYGQYF.